The T cell receptor beta chain described here comes from a study of T cells after posttransplantation cyclophosphamide. Points from the study as a whole: Donor-recipient repertoire similarity was low at 1-2 months, rising over year one. Skin or GI-infiltrating T cells shared few TRB sequences with blood.

Sampled 1 year posttransplant, controls received myeloablative marrow transplants, methotrexate and a calcineurin inhibitor. With respect to this clone: No antigen is known for it.

Using immunoSEQ multiplex PCR, the repertoire was profiled, and TCRdb retains in-frame clones only, with some absent. Among 9,000 to 10,000 clones listed, roughly 90% were seen once. Sequencing used PBMCs, obtained after an allogeneic stem cell transplant with a calcineurin inhibitor and methotrexate. This clonotype was obtained from a male patient in his thirties who received an allogeneic stem cell transplant from an unrelated donor, was CMV-positive, and had no GVHD. Some of the T cells might come from the graft donor.

In nucleotides, the CDR3 is TGTGCCAGCAGGTCACCAGCGGCAGGCGTTGAAAAACTGTTTTTT. It yields the protein CASRSPAAGVEKLFF. The chain has TRBV7-9 and TRBJ1-4; D gene unclear. Trimming cost V 6 bases and J 7 bases, with 18 bases left between them. In germline, CDR1 is SEHNR, CDR2 FQNEAQ (reference sequence). The CDR3 loop spans 15 amino acids.